The following is a T cell receptor beta chain sequence with its context. The antigen is undetermined. This entry is derived from a study of Ad26.COV2.S vaccination and SARS-CoV-2 variants. Study-wide results and caveats: Vaccine recipients posted higher spike-specific TCR breadth than their placebo counterparts.

Repertoires were generated with immunoSEQ multiplex PCR, while TCRdb's copy carries only in-frame clones and drops some. The sample consists of 45,000 or so clones, around 83% of them appearing once. The CDR3 consists of 14 residues. Looked up from germline, CDR1 is MNHEY and CDR2 is SMNVEV (reference sequence). V shed 8 bases and J shed 6 bases, with 17 bases lying between them. This specimen consisted of peripheral blood, obtained after recovery from COVID-19. The rearrangement links TRBV27 to TRBJ1-3, with D tentatively TRBD1 (5 bases). The sequence derives from a human donor who had recovered from COVID-19. This CDR3 is CASGDPGRLNTIYF. In DNA, the CDR3 is TGTGCCAGCGGGGACCCAGGCAGGCTAAACACCATATATTTT.